The sequence of this T cell receptor (beta chain) was determined in a study of blood T cells in healthy people across ages. The study, taken as a whole, reports: Greater diversity and more naive CD4+ cells were seen in long-lived donors than in aged donors.

Of note for this clonotype: The antigen is not known.

The authors ran a second PCR of about 7 to 11 cycles using a sample-barcoded 5' primer and a J-beta primer mix. Each CDR3 protein gets one entry after TCRdb re-called the 5' RACE reads with MiXCR. The sample carries 650,000 to 1,000,000 distinct CDR3 sequences, approximately 35% recorded once. The length of the CDR3 is 12 residues. V was pared by 9 bases and J by 13 bases, with 21 bases between. Per germline, CDR1 MDHEN and CDR2 SYDVKM. The receptor was isolated from a man aged 18 to 29 in good health. The source material was blood. The chain is built from TRBV28 and TRBJ1-2; weak D call: TRBD1 (6 bases). The CDR3 sequence: CASHSGGGDSTF. CDR3 nucleotide sequence: TGTGCCAGTCACTCCGGAGGGGGGGATAGCACCTTC.